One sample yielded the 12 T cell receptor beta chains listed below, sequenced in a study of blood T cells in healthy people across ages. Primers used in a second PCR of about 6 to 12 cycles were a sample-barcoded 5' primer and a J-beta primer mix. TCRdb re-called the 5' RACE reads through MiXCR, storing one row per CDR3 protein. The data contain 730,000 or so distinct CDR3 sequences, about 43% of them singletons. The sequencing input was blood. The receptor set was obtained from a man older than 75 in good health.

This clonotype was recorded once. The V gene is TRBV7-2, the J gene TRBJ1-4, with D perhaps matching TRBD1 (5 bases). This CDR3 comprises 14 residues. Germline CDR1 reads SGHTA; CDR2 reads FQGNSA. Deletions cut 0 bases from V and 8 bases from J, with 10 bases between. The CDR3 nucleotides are TGTGCCAGCAGCTTAGCCAGGGAAGGCGAAAAACTGTTTTTT. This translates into CASSLAREGEKLFF.

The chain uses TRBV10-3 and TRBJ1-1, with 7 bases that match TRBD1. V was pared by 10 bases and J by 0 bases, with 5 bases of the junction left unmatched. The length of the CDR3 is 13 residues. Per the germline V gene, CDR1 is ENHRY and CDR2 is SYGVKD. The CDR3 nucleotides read TGTGCCACCCGACAGGGACTGAACACTGAAGCTTTCTTT. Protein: CATRQGLNTEAFF.

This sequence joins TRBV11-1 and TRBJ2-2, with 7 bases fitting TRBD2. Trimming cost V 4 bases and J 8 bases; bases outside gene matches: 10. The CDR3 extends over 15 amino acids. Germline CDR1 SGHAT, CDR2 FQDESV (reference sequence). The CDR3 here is CASSSRTRTAGELFF. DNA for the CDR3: TGTGCCAGCAGCTCCCGGACTAGGACTGCTGGGGAGCTGTTTTTT. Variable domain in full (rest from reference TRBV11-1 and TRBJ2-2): EAEVAQSPRYKITEKSQAVAFWCDPISGHATLYWYRQILGQGPELLVQFQDESVVDDSQLPKDRFSAERLKGVDSTLKIQPAELGDSAMYLCASSSRTRTAGELFFGEGSRLTVL.

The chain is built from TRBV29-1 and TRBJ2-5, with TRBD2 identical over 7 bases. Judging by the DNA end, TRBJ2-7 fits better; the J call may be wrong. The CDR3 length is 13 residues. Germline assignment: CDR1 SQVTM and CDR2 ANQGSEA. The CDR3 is CSVEGGRANEQYF. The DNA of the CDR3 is TGCAGCGTTGAAGGGGGGAGGGCCAACGAGCAGTACTTC.

CDR3 protein: CASTTGITYEQYF. The CDR3 DNA reads as TGTGCCAGCACAACAGGGATCACCTACGAGCAGTACTTC. The chain employs TRBV6-6 and TRBJ2-7, with D perhaps matching TRBD1 (6 bases). V gave up 7 bases and J gave up 2 bases, with 12 bases separating them. There are 13 residues in the CDR3. CDR1 and CDR2 from the germline V gene are MNHNY and SVGAGI (reference sequence).

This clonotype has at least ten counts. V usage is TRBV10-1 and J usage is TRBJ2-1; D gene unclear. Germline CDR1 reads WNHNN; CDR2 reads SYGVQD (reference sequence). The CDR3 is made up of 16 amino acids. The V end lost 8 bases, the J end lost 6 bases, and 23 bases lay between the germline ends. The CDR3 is CASRHFTGLDGNEQFF. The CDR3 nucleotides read TGCGCCAGCCGTCACTTTACGGGCCTTGATGGCAATGAGCAGTTCTTC.

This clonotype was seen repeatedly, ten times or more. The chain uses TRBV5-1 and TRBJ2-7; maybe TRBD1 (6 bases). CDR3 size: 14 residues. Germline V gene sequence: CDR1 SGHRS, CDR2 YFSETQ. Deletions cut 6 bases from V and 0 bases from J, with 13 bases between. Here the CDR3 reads CASTPTGLSYEQYF. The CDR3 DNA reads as TGCGCCAGCACACCCACAGGGCTCTCCTACGAGCAGTACTTC.

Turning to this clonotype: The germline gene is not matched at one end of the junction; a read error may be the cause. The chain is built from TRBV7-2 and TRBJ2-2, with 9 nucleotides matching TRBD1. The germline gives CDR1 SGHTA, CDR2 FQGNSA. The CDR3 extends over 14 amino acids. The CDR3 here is CVSRGQGIPGELFF. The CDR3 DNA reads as TGTGTCAGCAGGGGACAGGGTATTCCCGGGGAGCTGTTTTTT. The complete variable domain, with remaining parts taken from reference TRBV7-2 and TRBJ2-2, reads GAGVSQSPSNKVTEKGKDVELRCDPISGHTALYWYRQSLGQGLEFLIYFQGNSAPDKSGLPSDRFSAERTGGSVSTLTIQRTQQEDSAVYLCVSRGQGIPGELFFGEGSRLTVL.

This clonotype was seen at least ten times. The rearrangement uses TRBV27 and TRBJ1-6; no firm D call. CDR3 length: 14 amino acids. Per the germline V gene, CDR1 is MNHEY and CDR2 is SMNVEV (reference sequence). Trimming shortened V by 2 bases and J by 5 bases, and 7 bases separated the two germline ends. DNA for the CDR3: TGTGCCAGCAGTTTACGAGAGAATAATTCACCCCTCCACTTT. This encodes CASSLRENNSPLHF.

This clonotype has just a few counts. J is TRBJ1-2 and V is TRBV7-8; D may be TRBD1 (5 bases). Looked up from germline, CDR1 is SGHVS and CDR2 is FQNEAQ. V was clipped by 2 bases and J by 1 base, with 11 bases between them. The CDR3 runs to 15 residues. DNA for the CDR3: TGTGCCAGCAGCTTATGGGAGGGGAATAACTATGGCTACACCTTC. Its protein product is CASSLWEGNNYGYTF.

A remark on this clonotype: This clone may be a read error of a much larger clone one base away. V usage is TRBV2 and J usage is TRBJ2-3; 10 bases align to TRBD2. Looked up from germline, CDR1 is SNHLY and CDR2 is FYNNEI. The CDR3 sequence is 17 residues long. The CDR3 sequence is CAGSASSGGPSTGTQYF. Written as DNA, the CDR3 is TGTGCCGGCAGTGCCTCTAGCGGGGGTCCCTCAACTGGTACGCAGTATTTT.

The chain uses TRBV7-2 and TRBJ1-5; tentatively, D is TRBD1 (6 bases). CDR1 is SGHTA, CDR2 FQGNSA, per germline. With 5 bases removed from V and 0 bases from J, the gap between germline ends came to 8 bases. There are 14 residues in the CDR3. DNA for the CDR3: TGTGCCAGCAGCGCAGGGGCTAGCAATCAGCCCCAGCATTTT. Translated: CASSAGASNQPQHF.